The 27 T cell receptor beta chains listed next were all sequenced from one sample in a study of regulatory T cells in long-lasting Graves disease. Documented time point: persistent/refractory GD, antithyroid drugs over 5 years with positive TRAb. RNA from PBMCs was the source of the TCR library. Relying on iRepertoire HTBI primers and Arm-PCR of CDR3 regions, the team built TCR beta libraries. TCRdb recomputed calls from the multiplex PCR reads with MiXCR, one row per CDR3 protein. The data contain approximately 690,000 distinct CDR3 sequences, 25% to 30% of them singletons. The input for sequencing was peripheral blood mononuclear cells (PBMCs), taken when the disease was refractory, from a patient treated with antithyroid drugs. These TCRs come from a female donor with Graves disease.

The rearrangement links TRBV24-1 to TRBJ2-2, with 11 bases matching TRBD1. CDR1 is KGHDR, CDR2 SFDVKD, per germline. Losses at the gene ends were 5 bases for V and 4 bases for J; bases not matched to a gene: 11. The CDR3 has 18 residues. The CDR3 sequence: CATSGAKPGQGVTGELFF. The CDR3 DNA reads as TGTGCCACCAGTGGCGCTAAACCGGGACAGGGGGTCACCGGGGAGCTGTTTTTT.

The gene calls are TRBV10-2 and TRBJ2-4, with TRBD1 as a possible D gene (5 bases). V was shortened by 0 bases and J by 8 bases, with 11 bases between the two germline ends. The CDR3 has 14 amino acids. Germline V gene data show CDR1 as WSHSY and CDR2 as SAAADI. CDR3 in amino acids: CASSESSQGDIQYF. In DNA, the CDR3 is TGCGCCAGCAGTGAGTCCAGCCAGGGCGACATTCAGTACTTC.

This clonotype has just a few counts. A much more abundant neighbour one base away suggests this may be a read error. The chain carries TRBV20-1 and TRBJ2-5, with TRBD2 matching over 7 bases. The ends lost 3 bases at V and 9 bases at J; junction bases unmatched: 7. CDR3 size: 12 residues. Germline loops: CDR1 DFQATT, CDR2 SNEGSKA (reference sequence). The CDR3 sequence is CSASGSGEAQYF. CDR3 nucleotide sequence: TGCAGTGCTAGCGGGAGCGGGGAGGCCCAGTACTTC.

V usage is TRBV6-5 and J usage is TRBJ1-4; no definite D call. CDR1 MNHEY and CDR2 SVGAGI come from the germline V gene. The V end was cut by 2 bases, the J end by 7 bases, with 8 bases between. The CDR3 extends over 13 amino acids. CDR3 sequence reads: CASSYIRFEKLFF. The CDR3 DNA follows: TGTGCCAGCAGTTACATCAGGTTTGAAAAACTGTTTTTT.

V is TRBV12-5 and J is TRBJ1-4; maybe TRBD1 (5 bases). The CDR3 length is 18 residues. In germline, CDR1 is LGHNT, CDR2 FRNRAP. Trimming removed 4 bases at V and 8 bases at J, with 26 bases between. The CDR3 nucleotides read TGTGCTAGTGGTTCCCTGGTAAGGGGCGCGTGGTCGGGCGAAAAACTGTTTTTT. Protein: CASGSLVRGAWSGEKLFF.

This clonotype appeared many times. The V gene is TRBV2, the J gene TRBJ1-4; TRBD1 matches 8 bases. CDR1 and CDR2 (germline): SNHLY, FYNNEI. The CDR3 extends over 15 amino acids. The J segment lost 0 bases and the V segment lost 7 bases, leaving 4 bases of the junction unmatched. CDR3 DNA sequence: TGTGCCAGCATAGACAGGGGAACAACTAATGAAAAACTGTTTTTT. Its translation is CASIDRGTTNEKLFF.

The V gene is TRBV7-9, the J gene TRBJ2-2, with no clear D. The CDR3 length is 14 residues. CDR1 is SEHNR and CDR2 is FQNEAQ in the germline V gene (reference sequence). V was shortened by 2 bases and J by 10 bases, with 14 bases between the two germline ends. CDR3 DNA sequence: TGTGCCAGCAGCTTATCGGCAAACAGAAAGGAGCTGTTTTTT. Amino acid sequence: CASSLSANRKELFF.

At least ten counts were recorded for this clonotype. The rearrangement uses TRBV11-2 and TRBJ2-7; D uncertain. In germline, CDR1 is SGHAT, CDR2 FQNNGV. The ends were cut back, 2 bases at V and 0 bases at J, with 8 bases in the middle. The CDR3 sequence is 14 residues long. Written as DNA, the CDR3 is TGTGCCAGCAGCTTACTGTGGGGCTCCTACGAGCAGTACTTC. Translation gives CASSLLWGSYEQYF.

This sequence joins TRBV6-2 or TRBV6-3 and TRBJ1-3; no clear D gene. CDR1 is MNHEY and CDR2 is SVGEGT in the germline V gene. Trimming shortened V by 6 bases and J by 2 bases, and 11 bases separated the two germline ends. The CDR3 length is 14 residues. The CDR3 reads CASRTTRTGNTIYF. The CDR3 nucleotides are TGTGCCAGCAGAACGACCCGGACTGGAAACACCATATATTTT.

This clonotype was counted only a few times. The V call is TRBV25-1, the J call TRBJ1-5, with TRBD1 identical over 8 bases. Germline V gene lookup returns CDR1 MGHDK and CDR2 SYGVNS. The V gene end was trimmed by 1 base and the J gene end by 4 bases; junction bases not matched to a gene: 3. The length of the CDR3 is 15 residues. CDR3 region: CASSESDRENQPQHF. The CDR3 DNA reads TGTGCCAGCAGTGAATCGGACAGGGAAAATCAGCCCCAGCATTTT. The full variable domain, its missing parts supplied by reference TRBV25-1 and TRBJ1-5, is EADIYQTPRYLVIGTGKKITLECSQTMGHDKMYWYQQDPGMELHLIHYSYGVNSTEKGDLSSESTVSRIRTEHFPLTLESARPSHTSQYLCASSESDRENQPQHFGDGTRLSIL.

Turning to this clonotype: Sequence at one end of the junction differs from germline and may be a read error. CDR3 residues: CASSLGSGANVLTF. CDR3 coding DNA: TGTGCCAGCAGTTTAGGGTCCGGGGCCAACGTCCTGACTTTC. The chain employs TRBV5-1 and TRBJ2-6; D uncertain. The CDR3 extends over 14 amino acids. Germline CDR1 SGHRS, CDR2 YFSETQ.

This clonotype was detected once. One junction end disagrees with the germline gene, perhaps due to a read error. This chain joins TRBV9 and TRBJ2-2; possibly TRBD1 or TRBD2 for D (5 bases each). The CDR3 consists of 15 residues. CDR1 and CDR2 (germline): SGDLS, YYNGEE. The CDR3 sequence: CASSRTNTNTGELFF. The DNA for the CDR3 is TGTGCCAGCAGCCGGACAAACACCAACACCGGGGAGCTGTTCTTT.

The V gene is TRBV29-1, the J gene TRBJ1-1; a weak D match, TRBD1 (6 bases). The CDR3 sequence is 13 residues long. The V and J ends lost 7 bases and 2 bases respectively, with 14 bases between them. The V gene's germline CDR1 is SQVTM and CDR2 ANQGSEA. The CDR3 reads CSARGGPNTEAFF. The DNA of the CDR3 is TGCAGCGCAAGGGGGGGACCCAACACTGAAGCTTTCTTT.

This clonotype was counted a few times. J is TRBJ1-1 and V is TRBV28; 7 bases are shared with TRBD1. The germline V gene has CDR1 MDHEN and CDR2 SYDVKM. With V trimmed by 6 bases and J by 3 bases, 7 bases remained unmatched. This CDR3 has 14 amino acids. This CDR3 reads CASSQRQGYTEAFF. The CDR3 coding sequence is TGTGCCAGCAGCCAACGACAGGGTTACACTGAAGCTTTCTTT.

The table lists this clonotype with many counts. J is TRBJ1-1 and V is TRBV3-1; weak D call: TRBD1 (5 bases). V lost 0 bases to trimming and J lost 6 bases, with 11 bases between them. This CDR3 spans 14 amino acids. Germline V gene data show CDR1 as LGHDT and CDR2 as YNNKEL (reference sequence). The CDR3 DNA reads TGTGCCAGCAGCCAAGACTTGGGGGTTGCTGAAGCTTTCTTT. Its protein is CASSQDLGVAEAFF. The full variable domain, with the rest looked up from reference TRBV3-1 and TRBJ1-1, is DTAVSQTPKYLVTQMGNDKSIKCEQNLGHDTMYWYKQDSKKFLKIMFSYNNKELIINETVPNRFSPKSPDKAHLNLHINSLELGDSAVYFCASSQDLGVAEAFFGQGTRLTVV.

This clonotype occurred a few times. V and J are TRBV6-1 and TRBJ2-5; tentatively, D is TRBD2 (6 bases). The V end lost 6 bases, the J end lost 3 bases, and 11 bases lay between the germline ends. Germline CDR1 MNHNS, CDR2 SASEGT. CDR3 size: 13 residues. The CDR3 DNA sequence: TGTGCCAGCAGGCGGGGAGGAAAAGAGACCCAGTACTTC. This encodes CASRRGGKETQYF.

This sequence joins TRBV9 and TRBJ2-5; D is possibly TRBD2 (6 bases). The CDR3 is made up of 14 amino acids. Deletions cut 0 bases from V and 7 bases from J, with 13 bases between. The germline CDR1 and CDR2 sequences are SGDLS and YYNGEE. The CDR3 region has the DNA TGTGCCAGCAGCGTAGTGGGTAGCGGAGGGACCCAGTACTTC. This translates into CASSVVGSGGTQYF.

V is TRBV19 and J is TRBJ1-5; 10 nucleotides line up with TRBD1. The CDR3 length is 15 residues. In germline, CDR1 is LNHDA, CDR2 SQIVND (reference sequence). V gave up 7 bases and J gave up 9 bases; unmatched junction bases: 12. Here the CDR3 reads CASIPRDRGFGPQHF. The CDR3 nucleotides are TGTGCCAGTATTCCCCGGGACAGGGGTTTTGGGCCCCAGCATTTT.

The rearrangement links TRBV7-2 to TRBJ2-7; D possibly corresponds to TRBD1 (7 bases). CDR3 length equals 15 residues. Trimming shortened V by 5 bases and J by 0 bases, and 14 bases separated the two germline ends. Germline V gene lookup returns CDR1 SGHTA and CDR2 FQGNSA. The CDR3 DNA is TGTGCCAGCAGCGTACCAGGGGGGTTCTCCTACGAGCAGTACTTC. Its translation is CASSVPGGFSYEQYF.

The chain recombines TRBV18 with TRBJ1-2; a weak D match, TRBD1 (5 bases). CDR1 and CDR2 (germline): KGHSH, LQKENI. Trimming took off 1 base at V and 8 bases at J, with 11 bases between the two ends. The CDR3 is 13 residues long. CDR3 DNA sequence: TGTGCCAGCTCACCACAGGGGACGAGAGGCTACACCTTC. It yields the protein CASSPQGTRGYTF.

This sequence joins TRBV12-3 or TRBV12-4 and TRBJ1-2, with unresolved D. V was cut by 6 bases and J by 2 bases, with 13 bases left in between. The CDR3 extends over 14 amino acids. The CDR3 DNA follows: TGTGCCAGCAGCCGCTCGACGAGAAACTATGGCTACACCTTC. Amino acid sequence: CASSRSTRNYGYTF.

The CDR3 DNA reads as TGTGCCAGCAGCTTACAGGGGACCCCGTGGCCCCAGCATTTT. This sequence encodes CASSLQGTPWPQHF. V usage is TRBV7-9 and J usage is TRBJ1-5; D perhaps matches TRBD1 (6 bases). This CDR3 is 14 amino acids long. V lost 2 bases, J lost 9 bases, and 14 bases lay in between. Germline lookup yields CDR1 SEHNR and CDR2 FQNEAQ (reference sequence).

J is TRBJ1-1 and V is TRBV20-1; TRBD1 agrees at 10 bases. The length of the CDR3 is 14 residues. Germline V gene lookup returns CDR1 DFQATT and CDR2 SNEGSKA (reference sequence). The V and J ends lost 1 base and 11 bases, in that order; junction bases with no gene match: 10. The DNA for the CDR3 is TGCAGTGCTAGAGGGGAGACAGGGGGCTATAGGGCTTTCTTT. Its protein product is CSARGETGGYRAFF.

The chain couples TRBV6-2 or TRBV6-3 to TRBJ2-7; possible D gene TRBD2, 6 bases. The CDR3 is 13 amino acids. Looked up from germline, CDR1 is MNHEY and CDR2 is SVGEGT. V dropped 2 bases and J dropped 3 bases, with 8 bases sitting between them. The CDR3 DNA reads as TGTGCCAGCAGTTACGTTAGCGGCTACGAGCAGTACTTC. As protein: CASSYVSGYEQYF.

There are a few counts of this clonotype. The genes are TRBV25-1 and TRBJ1-2, with TRBD1 matching over 9 bases. The CDR3 totals 15 residues. Germline assignment: CDR1 MGHDK and CDR2 SYGVNS. V lost 3 bases to trimming and J lost 4 bases; unmatched junction nucleotides: 6. The CDR3 is CASSETGGLGYGYTF. DNA of the CDR3: TGTGCCAGCAGTGAGACAGGGGGACTAGGCTATGGCTACACCTTC.

The chain combines TRBV15 with TRBJ1-2; D is possibly TRBD1 (5 bases). The germline CDR1 and CDR2 sequences are LNHNV and YYDKDF (reference sequence). V lost 6 bases and J lost 4, with 12 bases in between. The CDR3 loop spans 13 amino acids. The CDR3 reads CATRAGAGYGYTF. Here the CDR3 DNA reads TGTGCCACCAGAGCCGGGGCCGGCTATGGCTACACCTTC.

This clonotype came up a few times. The chain links TRBV20-1 to TRBJ1-1; D ambiguous. Germline V gene lookup returns CDR1 DFQATT and CDR2 SNEGSKA (reference sequence). Between the trimmed V and J ends, which lost 0 bases and 5 bases, there was a span of 7 bases. The CDR3 runs 12 residues. CDR3 residues: CSARDVITEAFF. CDR3 bases: TGCAGTGCTAGAGATGTAATAACTGAAGCTTTCTTT.